Here is one T cell receptor (beta chain) with its context. These data originate in a study of patients and donors after allogeneic stem cell transplantation. V shed 0 bases, J shed 5 bases, and the junction held 2 bases outside the gene matches. This CDR3 has 14 amino acids. Germline CDR1 and CDR2: MNHEY and SMNVEV (reference sequence). TCRdb re-derived calls from the RT-PCR reads in MiXCR, one entry per CDR3 protein. Here the sample spans approximately 200,000 distinct CDR3 sequences, less than 45% being singletons. This chain connects TRBV27 to TRBJ2-7; 9 positions agree with TRBD1. The specimen sequenced was blood, either unsorted or a sorted T cell fraction (not recorded which). The sequence was obtained from a human donor who was either an allogeneic HSCT recipient or a stem cell or donor lymphocyte infusion donor (not recorded which). It is not recorded whose cells these are; they may come from a transplant donor. The CDR3 coding sequence is TGTGCCAGCAGTTTATCGGGACAGGGCAACGAGCAGTACTTC. This sequence encodes CASSLSGQGNEQYF.